The 10 T cell receptor beta chains below come from one sample, sequenced in a study of blood T cell repertoires in COVID-19. Assay: immunoSEQ multiplex PCR; the TCRdb copy retains only in-frame clones and omits some. Of around 100,000 clones listed, roughly 90% were seen once; the top ten hold 3.5% to 4%. Sequencing used peripheral blood. The receptors come from a woman aged 55 to 70 with acute or convalescent COVID-19.

The rearrangement links TRBV5-4 to TRBJ2-2; D may be TRBD1 (7 bases). The V gene lost 4 bases and the J gene lost 2 bases, with 15 bases spanning the gap. This CDR3 has 16 amino acids. The V gene's germline CDR1 is SGHNT and CDR2 YYREEE (reference sequence). The CDR3 DNA is TGTGCCAGCAGCGGAGGGACAGCACTTAACACCGGGGAGCTGTTTTTT. This codes for CASSGGTALNTGELFF.

This clone was seen once. This sequence joins TRBV7-2 and TRBJ1-3; perhaps TRBD1 as D (6 bases). The CDR3 is 15 residues long. Germline CDR1 reads SGHTA; CDR2 reads FQGNSA. V lost 0 bases and J lost 3, with 9 bases in between. The DNA for the CDR3 is TGTGCCAGCAGCTTAGCACCAGGGGTTGGAAACACCATATATTTT. Translated: CASSLAPGVGNTIYF.

This clone was seen more than once but under ten times. V and J are TRBV5-6 and TRBJ2-5; 7 bases are a match to TRBD1. Germline-derived CDR1 and CDR2 are SGHDT and YYEEEE. There are 13 residues in the CDR3. Trimming cost V 3 bases and J 14 bases; bases outside gene matches: 13. CDR3 amino acids: CASSSTGTVHTYF. CDR3 nucleotides: TGTGCCAGCAGCTCCACGGGGACAGTCCACACTTACTTC.

The chain carries TRBV14 and TRBJ1-1, with 8 bases identical to TRBD1. The J segment lost 5 bases and the V segment lost 0 bases, leaving 14 bases of the junction unmatched. Per germline, CDR1 SGHDN and CDR2 FVKESK. The CDR3 consists of 18 residues. CDR3 in amino acids: CASSQESLSGGVRTEAFF. CDR3 DNA sequence: TGTGCCAGCAGCCAAGAATCGTTGTCAGGGGGCGTTAGGACTGAAGCTTTCTTT.

The chain joins TRBV18 to TRBJ1-1; TRBD1 is a possible D gene (5 bases). In germline, CDR1 is KGHSH, CDR2 LQKENI. The CDR3 covers 19 residues. V was clipped by 4 bases and J by 1 base, with 25 bases between them. CDR3 nucleotides: TGTGCCAGCTCACGGTCAAGGGGCGGGAGGGGAGGCCCGAACACTGAAGCTTTCTTT. Its translation is CASSRSRGGRGGPNTEAFF.

The J gene is TRBJ2-5, the V gene TRBV24-1; 12 nucleotides match TRBD2. The CDR3 is 18 amino acids. The junction had 10 bases not matched to a gene; V was cut back by 1 base and J by 5 bases. The germline CDR1 and CDR2 sequences are KGHDR and SFDVKD. The CDR3 loop is CATSDFGLAGGPRETQYF. For the CDR3, the DNA is TGTGCCACCAGTGATTTCGGGCTAGCGGGAGGGCCTCGGGAGACCCAGTACTTC.

This clone was found once. The rearrangement links TRBV2 to TRBJ1-1, with a possible D match to TRBD1 (5 bases). The CDR3 contains 14 residues. V was cut by 2 bases and J by 4 bases, with 11 bases left in between. The V gene's germline CDR1 is SNHLY and CDR2 FYNNEI. The CDR3 sequence: CASSEQGPVTEAFF. The CDR3 nucleotides are TGTGCCAGCAGTGAACAGGGCCCCGTCACTGAAGCTTTCTTT.

This clone was seen a handful of times. This chain connects TRBV2 to TRBJ2-5, with D uncertain. Germline V lookup: CDR1 SNHLY, CDR2 FYNNEI. The CDR3 covers 12 residues. The germline V and J ends were trimmed by 0 bases and 5 bases, with 4 bases remaining between them. DNA of the CDR3: TGTGCCAGCAGTGAAGCTCGGGAGACCCAGTACTTC. Protein: CASSEARETQYF.

The V call is TRBV7-6, the J call TRBJ2-3; D is unclear. This CDR3 spans 14 amino acids. The germline V and J ends were trimmed by 1 base and 3 bases, with 8 bases remaining between them. CDR1 is SGHVS, CDR2 FNYEAQ, per germline. For the CDR3, the DNA is TGTGCCAGCAGCTTAGAGCCAGGTACAGATACGCAGTATTTT. This sequence encodes CASSLEPGTDTQYF.

The gene calls are TRBV18 and TRBJ2-1; 7 nucleotides line up with TRBD1. The V and J ends lost 0 bases and 2 bases, in that order; junction bases with no gene match: 4. The length of the CDR3 is 16 residues. Per the germline V gene, CDR1 is KGHSH and CDR2 is LQKENI. The CDR3 loop is CASSPPYRGPYNEQFF. CDR3 coding DNA: TGTGCCAGCTCACCACCCTACAGGGGACCCTACAATGAGCAGTTCTTC.